This TCR beta chain is from a study of blood T cell repertoires in COVID-19. Overall study context: The United States, Italy and Spain supplied acute and convalescent COVID-19 samples. Nucleic acid was either cDNA or gDNA, and it came from T cells, B-cell-depleted T cells, or PBMCs.

As processed by the authors: Nucleated cell number was recorded as an estimate derived from reference gene primer amplification. Generated by immunoSEQ multiplex PCR, the TCRdb table keeps only in-frame clones and is missing some. From that table come the V and J calls and clone size; the DNA was used to work out D and trimming. The sample gives about 220,000 clones, around 81% of which show up once; over 10% is in the top ten. The CDR3 spans 14 residues. Germline V gene lookup returns CDR1 SGHNT and CDR2 YYREEE (reference sequence). The V gene lost 6 bases and the J gene lost 5 bases, with 15 bases spanning the gap.

The sequenced material came from peripheral blood. This sequence originates from a human donor in a cohort sampled during active COVID-19. The rearrangement uses TRBV5-4 and TRBJ2-1; tentatively, D is TRBD1 (6 bases). The CDR3: CASNMVAGDNEQFF. In DNA form, the CDR3 reads TGTGCCAGCAATATGGTGGCAGGGGACAATGAGCAGTTCTTC.